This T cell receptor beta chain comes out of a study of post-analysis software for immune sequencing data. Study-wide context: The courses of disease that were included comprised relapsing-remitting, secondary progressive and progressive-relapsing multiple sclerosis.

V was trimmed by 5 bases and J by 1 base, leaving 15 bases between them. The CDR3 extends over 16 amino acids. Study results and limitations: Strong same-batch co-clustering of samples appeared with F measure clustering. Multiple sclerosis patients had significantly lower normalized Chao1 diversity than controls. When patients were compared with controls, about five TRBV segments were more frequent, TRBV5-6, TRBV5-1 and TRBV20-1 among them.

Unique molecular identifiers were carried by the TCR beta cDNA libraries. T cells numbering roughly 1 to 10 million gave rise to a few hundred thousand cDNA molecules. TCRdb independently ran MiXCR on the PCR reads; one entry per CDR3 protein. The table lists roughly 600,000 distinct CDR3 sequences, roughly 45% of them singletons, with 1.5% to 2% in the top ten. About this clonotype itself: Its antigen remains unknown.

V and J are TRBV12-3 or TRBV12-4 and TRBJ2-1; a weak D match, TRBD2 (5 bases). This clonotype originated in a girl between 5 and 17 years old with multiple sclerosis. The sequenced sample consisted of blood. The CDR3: CASSLNTGISYNEQFF. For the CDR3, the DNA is TGTGCCAGCAGTCTCAATACGGGAATATCCTACAATGAGCAGTTCTTC.